The T cell receptor beta chain described here comes from a study of blood T cell repertoires in COVID-19 (dated by TCRdb to the early 2020s). With regard to the full study: Samples covering the acute and convalescent phases of COVID-19 were provided by collaborators in the United States, Italy and Spain. The material from the prospective study consisted of cDNA or gDNA derived from T cells, B-cell-depleted T cells, or PBMCs. Subjects who had been exposed to COVID-19, were actively infected with it, or had recovered from it provided the deeply sampled blood TCRbeta repertoires that made up the dataset. A freely available public database, intended as a resource for researchers studying the immune response to SARS-CoV-2, is where the repertoires were released. The samples were drawn from two sources: the first 160 participants of the ongoing ImmuneRACE study, and fewer than 1,500 subjects contributed by 6 global collaborators. Nearly every sample came with metadata listing a de-identified subject ID, COVID-19 status, age in years and sex. Where available, HLA class I and class II types were taken from metadata supplied by the sample provider and were not determined by assay-based typing. Study-wide conclusions, independent of this receptor: Clinical and demographic metadata were provided uncurated, with the amount varying by source and participant.

A distance of 10 bases separates the germline ends of V and J, which lose 2 bases and 5 bases respectively. The CDR3 spans 15 residues, from the cysteine through the phenylalanine. Only the CDR3 region is kept as DNA, spanning 45 bases read in frame from base 1. Reading the germline V gene gives CDR1 KGHSH and CDR2 LQKENI. TCRbeta CDR3 regions were amplified from genomic DNA by means of the immunoSEQ Assay, a bias-controlled multiplex PCR. On the authors' methods: The number of nucleated cells in each sample was estimated by amplification of reference gene primers within the assay. To quantify the absolute abundance of each unique TCRbeta CDR3 rearrangement, sequence reads were collapsed and filtered. For each sample, productive Simpson clonality was calculated as the square root of Simpson's diversity index over productive rearrangements. Drawn from immuneACCESS, this table holds only the in-frame rearrangements with V and J called that TCRdb kept. Clones are partly lost; checked studies trace under half to an unresolved V gene and leave the rest unexplained. That table is the source of V, J and clone size, and D and trimming were worked out from the DNA. The sample profile shows tens of thousands of clones; roughly nine tenths of them were found once. The ten largest clones add up to 5.1% of the sample.

Whole blood was collected in K2EDTA tubes by collaborating institutions according to the institutions' own protocols. For TCRbeta analysis, collaborator samples were shipped as frozen whole blood, as isolated PBMCs, or as DNA extracted from either sample type. This clone was observed a few times. Its antigen is still unknown. Base quality data are lacking; no much larger clone is found one base away. Other DNA variants within this sample encode the same CDR3. The rearrangement combines TRBV18 with TRBJ1-6; possibly the D gene is TRBD1, per 6 matching bases. The sample comprised peripheral blood. This TCR was sampled from a man aged 65 to 85 with acute or convalescent COVID-19. The CDR3 sequence is CASSPGRGHNSPLHF. At the DNA level, the sequence is TGTGCCAGCTCACCAGGCAGGGGCCATAATTCACCCCTCCACTTT.